Listed below are T cell receptor beta chains from one sample, sequenced in a study of T-cell reconstitution after alpha-beta-depleted transplantation in children. Each CDR3 protein gets one entry after TCRdb re-called the PCR reads with MiXCR. This table holds 450,000 to 600,000 distinct CDR3 sequences, about 10% found once. The sequencing here drew on PBMCs, taken before TCRalphabeta/CD19-depleted stem cell transplant. The receptors here all came from a child under 10 years old with inherited bone marrow failure, due to receive a stem cell transplant. CDR3s include the opening cysteine and the closing phenylalanine or tryptophan. The order of the fields is D gene, J gene, V gene, clone size, CDR3 protein, CDR3 DNA. A D gene is named only where the DNA matches it firmly. Size tells how often a clone was seen (once, few, many) or the class of an expanded clone, and some rows leave it out.

d_gene: .
j_gene: TRBJ1-1
v_gene: TRBV5-1
abundance: few
CDR3aa: CASSLEGGLGTEAFF
CDR3nt: TGCGCCAGCAGCTTGGAGGGCGGCCTTGGCACTGAAGCTTTCTTT

d_gene: .
j_gene: TRBJ2-7
v_gene: TRBV9
abundance: .
CDR3aa: CASSESYESSYEQYF
CDR3nt: TGTGCCAGCAGCGAGTCCTATGAGTCCTCCTACGAGCAGTACTTC

d_gene: TRBD2
j_gene: TRBJ2-2
v_gene: TRBV9
abundance: many
CDR3aa: CASSVRGLAGVGTGELFF
CDR3nt: TGTGCCAGCAGCGTTAGAGGCCTAGCGGGAGTTGGTACCGGGGAGCTGTTTTTT

d_gene: .
j_gene: TRBJ1-5
v_gene: TRBV21-1
abundance: many
CDR3aa: CASSIRTAPSQPQHF
CDR3nt: TGTGCCAGCAGCATCCGGACGGCCCCCAGTCAGCCCCAGCATTTT

d_gene: TRBD2
j_gene: TRBJ2-7
v_gene: TRBV20-1
abundance: many
CDR3aa: CSAAQGLAASYEQYF
CDR3nt: TGCAGTGCTGCCCAGGGACTAGCGGCCTCCTACGAGCAGTACTTC

d_gene: .
j_gene: TRBJ2-7
v_gene: TRBV20-1
abundance: .
CDR3aa: CSASRDEQYF
CDR3nt: TGCAGTGCTAGCAGGGACGAGCAGTACTTC

d_gene: .
j_gene: TRBJ2-7
v_gene: TRBV27
abundance: many
CDR3aa: CASSAGLGEQYF
CDR3nt: TGTGCCAGCAGTGCGGGGCTGGGGGAGCAGTACTTC

d_gene: .
j_gene: TRBJ2-1
v_gene: TRBV19
abundance: .
CDR3aa: CASSIFGSLSYNEQFF
CDR3nt: TGTGCCAGTAGTATCTTCGGGAGCCTCTCCTACAATGAGCAGTTCTTC

d_gene: TRBD1
j_gene: TRBJ1-1
v_gene: TRBV5-4
abundance: few
CDR3aa: CASSTHLTGTAEAFF
CDR3nt: TGTGCCAGCAGCACTCACCTGACAGGGACAGCTGAAGCTTTCTTT

d_gene: .
j_gene: TRBJ1-1
v_gene: TRBV30
abundance: many
CDR3aa: CAWAREMNTEAFF
CDR3nt: TGTGCCTGGGCCAGGGAGATGAACACTGAAGCTTTCTTT

d_gene: .
j_gene: TRBJ2-7
v_gene: TRBV5-1
abundance: few
CDR3aa: CASSLTSDRSTYEQYF
CDR3nt: TGCGCCAGCAGCCTAACGTCCGACAGGTCGACCTACGAGCAGTACTTC

d_gene: .
j_gene: TRBJ2-1
v_gene: TRBV20-1
abundance: many
CDR3aa: CSATSLARYNEQFF
CDR3nt: TGCAGTGCTACCTCACTAGCCCGCTACAATGAGCAGTTCTTC

d_gene: TRBD1
j_gene: TRBJ2-7
v_gene: TRBV7-9
abundance: many
CDR3aa: CASSSVPGGYEQYF
CDR3nt: TGTGCCAGCAGTTCCGTTCCAGGGGGCTACGAGCAGTACTTC

d_gene: .
j_gene: TRBJ2-3
v_gene: TRBV20-1
abundance: many
CDR3aa: CSARSDLDTDTQYF
CDR3nt: TGCAGTGCTAGAAGTGACTTGGACACAGATACGCAGTATTTT

d_gene: TRBD1
j_gene: TRBJ2-6
v_gene: TRBV5-4
abundance: many
CDR3aa: CASSLGGQVTGANVLTF
CDR3nt: TGTGCCAGCAGCTTGGGGGGACAGGTGACTGGGGCCAACGTCCTGACTTTC

d_gene: .
j_gene: TRBJ2-1
v_gene: TRBV18
abundance: many
CDR3aa: CASSQHPVQSYNEQFF
CDR3nt: TGTGCCAGCTCGCAACACCCAGTCCAATCCTACAATGAGCAGTTCTTC

d_gene: .
j_gene: TRBJ1-1
v_gene: TRBV28
abundance: many
CDR3aa: CASSFRGRGEAFF
CDR3nt: TGTGCCAGCAGTTTTAGGGGTAGAGGTGAAGCTTTCTTT